Listed below are T cell receptor beta chains from one sample, sequenced in a study of regulatory T cells in long-lasting Graves disease. TCRdb passed the multiplex PCR reads through MiXCR, listing each CDR3 protein once. Of more than 400,000 distinct CDR3 sequences listed, about 16% are singletons. These data were likewise used in another study, on T cells in Graves' hyperthyroidism and ophthalmopathy.

The source material was peripheral blood mononuclear cells (PBMCs), sampled at new diagnosis, from a patient treated with antithyroid drugs. The source is a woman aged 25-40 years with Graves disease. Each CDR3 is given with its conserved first and last residue. The order of the fields is V gene, J gene, D gene, clone size, CDR3 DNA, CDR3 protein. A D gene is named only where the DNA matches it firmly. The size entry is marked missing in some rows and otherwise reads once, few, many or a size class.

TRBV6-1	TRBJ1-6	.	.	TGTGCCAGCAGTGCTCTTCAGCTTTGGGGGGTATGGAATTCACCCCTCCACTTT	CASSALQLWGVWNSPLHF
TRBV27	TRBJ2-7	.	.	TGTGCCAGCAGTTGGGGCTGGGGGGGGGGCTTATTCTACGAGCAGTACTTC	CASSWGWGGGLFYEQYF
TRBV12-3/TRBV12-4	TRBJ2-5	TRBD2	.	TGTGCCAGCAGTTTACTAAGGACTAGCGGGAGCGATTCGGAGACCCAGTACTTC	CASSLLRTSGSDSETQYF
TRBV5-4	TRBJ2-7	TRBD1	few	TGTGCCAGCAGTTTACAGAGGGGGCCGTACGAGCAGTACTTC	CASSLQRGPYEQYF
TRBV5-1	TRBJ2-7	.	many	TGCGCCAGCAGCTTGAATACCCACGAGCAGTACTTC	CASSLNTHEQYF
TRBV2	TRBJ2-6	.	many	TGTGCCAGCCACCGGGGCGAGGGCCTGACTTTC	CASHRGEGLTF
TRBV28	TRBJ1-1	TRBD1	many	TGTGCCAGCAGTGGCACGGGACAGCTGAACACTGAAGCTTTCTTT	CASSGTGQLNTEAFF
TRBV7-9	TRBJ1-2	.	many	TGTGCCAGCAGCTTAAACGCAGGTCACTCACGTGGCTACACCTTC	CASSLNAGHSRGYTF
TRBV28	TRBJ2-7	.	many	TGTGCCAGCAGTCCCTACAGGGACGAGCAGTACTTC	CASSPYRDEQYF
TRBV11-2	TRBJ1-2	.	many	TGTGCCAGCAGCCCAACGAAGGAGGTCTATGGCTACACCTTC	CASSPTKEVYGYTF
TRBV19	TRBJ2-2	TRBD1	.	TGTGCCAGTAGTCCCGGGACAGGGAATCTGAGGACCGGGGAGCTGTTTTTT	CASSPGTGNLRTGELFF
TRBV5-1	TRBJ1-1	.	many	TGCGCCAGCAGCTTGGGATCCCTCCGATTGAGTACTGAAGCTTTCTTT	CASSLGSLRLSTEAFF
TRBV7-9	TRBJ2-7	.	few	TGTGCCAGCAGCTTAGCGATAGGGTCGGTCGACCCCTACGAGCAGTACTTC	CASSLAIGSVDPYEQYF
TRBV7-9	TRBJ1-1	TRBD1	few	TGTGCCAGCAGCTTAGCGGAGGCAGGGGGAGAAGCTTTCTTT	CASSLAEAGGEAFF
TRBV4-1	TRBJ2-7	.	.	TGTGCCAGCAGCCAAGATTTTGGCCCCTCCTACGAGCAGTACTTC	CASSQDFGPSYEQYF
TRBV5-4	TRBJ2-1	.	many	TGTGCCAGCAGCTGGATGTTTACTAGCTTAAAGTCCAATGAGCAGTTCTTC	CASSWMFTSLKSNEQFF